This section outlines one T cell receptor beta chain sequence together with its context. Its cognate antigen is unknown. These data belong to a study of chemoradiotherapy in HPV16-positive cancers. Study-level background: A couple of HPV16-positive patients' cells yielded candidate HPV-specific clones and common motifs.

TCRdb keeps only in-frame clones here, not all; method: immunoSEQ multiplex PCR. The sample has 9,500 to 12,000 clones; around 70% are singletons. Study results and limitations: Better recurrence-free survival went with HPV-responsive T-cell expansion in HPV16-positive patients. During treatment, candidate HPV-specific clones and E7-related motifs expanded in tumor.

Repeated repertoire sampling spanned the course of chemoradiotherapy. With 1 base removed from V and 3 bases from J, the gap between germline ends came to 12 bases. The CDR3 is 15 amino acids. In germline, CDR1 is LNHDA, CDR2 SQIVND (reference sequence). This rearrangement joins TRBV19 to TRBJ1-1; D is possibly TRBD1 (5 bases). The sample was acquired from a patient who underwent chemoradiotherapy. The source is a human donor with HPV-associated anogenital cancer. The CDR3 sequence is CASSIGQNRHTEAFF. In nucleotides, the CDR3 is TGTGCCAGTAGTATAGGACAAAACAGGCACACTGAAGCTTTCTTT.